These 9 T cell receptor beta chains share one sample of origin, sequenced in a study of molecular identifiers for immune sequencing clone quantification. A single record per CDR3 protein comes from TCRdb applying MiXCR to the PCR reads. The data show just under 650,000 distinct CDR3 sequences, 15% to 20% seen once. Material: naive CD8+ T cells from blood, with Jurkat cell RNA spiked in. As for subset: FACS-sorted CD8+CD4-CCR7+CD45RA+ naive T cells. Receptor source: a human donor in good health. Some libraries in this study had Jurkat cell RNA spiked in.

The sample holds many counts of this clonotype. CDR3: CSASPSESDWDTQYF. As DNA, the CDR3 is TGCAGTGCTAGCCCCTCTGAATCCGATTGGGATACGCAGTATTTT. The chain recombines TRBV20-1 with TRBJ2-3, with D unresolved. Germline lookup yields CDR1 DFQATT and CDR2 SNEGSKA (reference sequence). V lost 3 bases and J 6 bases, leaving 19 bases between the germline ends. The CDR3 sequence is 15 residues long.

The J gene is TRBJ1-2, the V gene TRBV9; D call uncertain. The ends were cut back, 0 bases at V and 1 base at J, with 16 bases in the middle. Germline CDR1 is SGDLS and CDR2 is YYNGEE. This CDR3 comprises 17 residues. Here the CDR3 reads CASSVATGVSLNYGYTF. Here the CDR3 DNA reads TGTGCCAGCAGCGTAGCTACGGGAGTGTCCCTTAACTATGGCTACACCTTC.

The rearrangement uses TRBV6-1 and TRBJ2-3; D not certain. Germline V gene sequence: CDR1 MNHNS, CDR2 SASEGT. Trimming took 1 base from V and 5 from J, leaving 10 bases between them. This CDR3 contains 14 residues. In DNA form, the CDR3 reads TGTGCCAGCAGTGAAGGTTTCTTTGAAGATACGCAGTATTTT. Its translation: CASSEGFFEDTQYF.

This clonotype occurred many times. The chain is built from TRBV24-1 and TRBJ2-3; TRBD1 might be the D (6 bases). Trimming pared 3 bases from V and 0 bases from J, leaving 15 bases between. Looked up from germline, CDR1 is KGHDR and CDR2 is SFDVKD. This CDR3 has 17 residues. As DNA, the CDR3 is TGTGCCACCAGTGATGGGCACAGGGTAACCAGCACAGATACGCAGTATTTT. Protein sequence: CATSDGHRVTSTDTQYF.

This clonotype was seen ten or more times. The chain combines TRBV4-3 with TRBJ2-7; tentative D call: TRBD2 (5 bases). V was clipped by 2 bases and J by 0 bases, with 8 bases between them. From germline, CDR1 is LGHNA and CDR2 YSLEER. The CDR3 has 14 amino acids. The DNA for the CDR3 is TGCGCCAGCAGCCAATACGACTACTCCTACGAGCAGTACTTC. Residues: CASSQYDYSYEQYF.

This clonotype was seen just once. The chain employs TRBV19 and TRBJ1-2, with 9 positions matching TRBD1. The CDR3 covers 13 residues. The germline V gene encodes CDR1 LNHDA and CDR2 SQIVND (reference sequence). J was trimmed by 3 bases and V by 6 bases; bases with no gene match: 2. DNA of the CDR3: TGTGCCAGTAGGGGACAGGGTGACTATGGCTACACCTTC. Translating gives CASRGQGDYGYTF. The full variable domain, its missing parts supplied by reference TRBV19 and TRBJ1-2, is DGGITQSPKYLFRKEGQNVTLSCEQNLNHDAMYWYRQDPGQGLRLIYYSQIVNDFQKGDIAEGYSVSREKKESFPLTVTSAQKNPTAFYLCASRGQGDYGYTFGSGTRLTVV.

As to this clonotype: A much more abundant neighbour one base away suggests this may be a read error. The chain couples TRBV6-5 to TRBJ1-2; D might be TRBD1 (6 bases). Germline assignment: CDR1 MNHEY and CDR2 SVGAGI. V gave up 6 bases and J gave up 7 bases, with 15 bases separating them. The length of the CDR3 is 13 residues. The CDR3 DNA reads as TGTGCCAGCAGGCCCGGGACATACTGTGGCTACACCTTC. Translation gives CASRPGTYCGYTF.

This clonotype was counted ten times or more. V and J are TRBV28 and TRBJ1-5; perhaps TRBD1 as D (5 bases). CDR3 length: 11 residues. The germline V gene encodes CDR1 MDHEN and CDR2 SYDVKM. Trimming removed 7 bases at V and 6 bases at J, with 7 bases between. CDR3 DNA sequence: TGTGCCAGCAACGGGGGTCAGCCCCAGCATTTT. This translates into CASNGGQPQHF.

This clonotype was detected only a few times. The chain recombines TRBV28 with TRBJ2-1; 7 bases agree with TRBD1. The junction had 18 bases not matched to a gene; V was cut back by 7 bases and J by 9 bases. Germline V gene lookup returns CDR1 MDHEN and CDR2 SYDVKM. The CDR3 loop spans 16 amino acids. Here the CDR3 reads CASTEPPRGSVSEQFF. The CDR3 DNA sequence: TGTGCCAGCACCGAACCCCCCAGGGGGAGTGTGAGTGAGCAGTTCTTC. Looking up the rest from reference TRBV28 and TRBJ2-1 gives the full variable domain: DVKVTQSSRYLVKRTGEKVFLECVQDMDHENMFWYRQDPGLGLRLIYFSYDVKMKEKGDIPEGYSVSREKKERFSLILESASTNQTSMYLCASTEPPRGSVSEQFFGPGTRLTVL.